This entry describes one TCR beta chain. It has no known antigen specificity. No clone much larger than this one lies a single base away; base qualities are absent. Patients with ophthalmopathy had moderately to severely active disease, with a Clinical Activity Score of 3 or more, a NOSPECS grade of 4 or more, and a disease duration of less than 3 months. Patients were excluded if they had other autoimmune diseases, uncontrolled infections, pregnancy or lactation. Clinical symptoms, serum thyroxine, TRAb, thyroid ultrasound and orbital computed tomography formed the basis of the diagnosis. Ficoll-Paque density gradient centrifugation was used to isolate PBMCs from 10 ml of fresh peripheral blood. Total RNA was extracted using Trizol reagent, and RNA quality was checked on an Agilent 2100 Bioanalyzer. Looking up the germline V gene yields CDR1 SQVTM and CDR2 ANQGSEA. CDR3 length: 15 amino acids, cysteine to phenylalanine. The entry retains the CDR3 DNA only, 45 bases that are in frame from base 1. Trimming at the junction amounts to 5 bases on V and 4 bases on J, and the germline ends lie 19 bases apart.

The data were taken from a study of Graves' ophthalmopathy and Graves' hyperthyroidism (dated by TCRdb to the late 2010s). The study in broad terms: Peripheral blood was collected at initial diagnosis, prior to any treatment. In total, around 130 blood samples were TCR-sequenced: approximately 40 ophthalmopathy, 75 hyperthyroidism and about 17 hyperthyroidism-to-ophthalmopathy patients. To explore V-J signatures distinguishing ophthalmopathy from hyperthyroidism, a discovery set of 100 or so patients (fewer than 45 ophthalmopathy, 57 stable hyperthyroidism) was enrolled. Following sampling, methimazole starting at 30 mg daily was administered to hyperthyroidism patients, and high-dose intravenous methylprednisolone was administered to ophthalmopathy patients. T-cell repertoires of thyroid tissue and blood were compared in more than five hyperthyroidism patients. The independent validation cohort included under 20 hyperthyroidism patients plus 17 patients who later progressed from hyperthyroidism to ophthalmopathy. The study used TCR beta repertoire signatures to distinguish Graves' ophthalmopathy from Graves' hyperthyroidism and to predict progression to ophthalmopathy.

The full study reports these points: Among expanded thyroid clonotypes with frequency above 0.001, most also showed up in blood, which suggests that blood repertoires may reflect the thyroid immune response. No statistical method was used to predetermine the sample size, and group allocation was not hidden from the investigators. In validation, the model predicted ophthalmopathy progression with roughly 68% sensitivity and approximately 78% specificity; some 13 predicted patients were CT-confirmed with GO in a median of around 6 months. In cross-validation, the 13-signature model distinguished ophthalmopathy from stable hyperthyroidism with 85% to 90% sensitivity and approximately 81% specificity, and in the test set the corresponding values were around 78% and 73%.

TCR beta CDR3 regions were amplified from RNA transcripts for repertoire sequencing. A first-round RT-PCR used HTBI primers with the Qiagen OneStep RT-PCR kit, followed by a second-round multiplex PCR, size selection and purification. Libraries were sequenced on an Illumina HiSeq2000 using paired-end 100 bp reads. On the authors' methods: SOAPnuke was used for read processing, and reads with adapters, uncalled bases, a mean Phred below 15, or no exact constant-primer or identifier match were discarded. COPE v1.2.5 was used to merge the high-quality paired reads. Unique nucleotide sequences were defined as clonotypes and aligned to IMGT TRB V, D and J references using MiTCR v1.1. The analysis was limited to V-J combinations with a frequency above 0.0001, which together covered 99% to 99.2% of the repertoires. For each V-J combination, a TCR clonal expansion and chaos score was defined as the ratio of F50 clonal expansion to chaos observed in the TCRdist matrix. Welch's t-statistics and random forest were used to reduce features to more than ten V-J combinations, which were fed into a naive Bayes classifier. The Morisita-Horn index was used to measure how similar the thyroid and blood repertoires were. Through fastp at Q25 and MiXCR, TCRdb rebuilt clones from the public reads, retaining in-frame beta chains. Rows are unified per CDR3 protein, each entry keeping the most common DNA and genes. The V and J calls and clone size come from TCRdb's table, not from the authors' own analysis. This sample has hundreds of thousands of distinct CDR3 sequences in its table, and approximately 39% of those were observed once. The top ten constitute over 2.5% of the sample.

The sequence links TRBV29-1 to TRBJ2-3; TRBD2 is a possible D gene, resting on 6 matching bases. The material sequenced was peripheral blood. The sequence was obtained from an adult man with Graves' ophthalmopathy. The nucleotide sequence is given as TGCAGCGTTCCGGGGTATACGGGAGTCCCAGATACGCAGTATTTT. Its coded protein is CSVPGYTGVPDTQYF.